These 5 T cell receptor beta chains were sequenced from one sample in a study of T cell responses to AZD1222 COVID-19 vaccine. Sequenced by immunoSEQ multiplex PCR; TCRdb stores in-frame clones only, minus some. The sample holds roughly 160,000 clones, around nine tenths seen once. The material was peripheral blood, obtained 28 days after the second AZD1222 dose. Receptors were obtained from an adult who received the AZD1222 COVID-19 vaccine.

The chain couples TRBV4-3 to TRBJ1-2; D perhaps matches TRBD1 (5 bases). From germline, CDR1 is LGHNA and CDR2 YSLEER. The CDR3 has 14 amino acids. Trimming pared 1 base from V and 2 bases from J, leaving 8 bases between. The CDR3 bases are TGCGCCAGCAGCCAAGGGGGGGAGAACTATGGCTACACCTTC. Protein: CASSQGGENYGYTF.

V and J are TRBV6-2 or TRBV6-3 and TRBJ1-5; D is unresolved. The germline V gene encodes CDR1 MNHEY and CDR2 SVGEGT. Trimming took 2 bases from V and 4 from J, leaving 12 bases between them. The CDR3 length is 15 residues. The CDR3 bases are TGTGCCAGCAGTTACGCGGCCGGGAATAATCAGCCCCAGCATTTT. Translating gives CASSYAAGNNQPQHF.

The V and J genes are TRBV2 and TRBJ1-6; unclear D gene. The CDR3 covers 17 residues. The V end lost 6 bases, the J end lost 7 bases, and 22 bases lay between the germline ends. From germline, CDR1 is SNHLY and CDR2 FYNNEI. The CDR3 sequence is CASSEGGRVRLNSPLHF. The CDR3 bases are TGTGCCAGCAGCGAGGGAGGACGGGTGAGGTTGAATTCACCCCTCCACTTT.

The chain is built from TRBV18 and TRBJ1-3; D uncertain. The CDR3 sequence is 16 residues long. Germline V CDR1 and CDR2: KGHSH, LQKENI. V was trimmed by 1 base and J by 4 bases, leaving 14 bases between them. CDR3 region: CASSPLGSPKGNTIYF. The CDR3 region has the DNA TGTGCCAGCTCACCACTCGGCAGCCCTAAGGGAAACACCATATATTTT.

The rearrangement links TRBV7-9 to TRBJ1-4; tentative D call: TRBD1 (5 bases). V was cut by 5 bases and J by 7 bases, with 14 bases left in between. CDR3 size: 14 residues. CDR1 and CDR2 (germline): SEHNR, FQNEAQ (reference sequence). CDR3 loop: CASSPRGVGEKLFF. The CDR3 bases are TGTGCCAGCAGCCCTAGAGGGGTGGGTGAAAAACTGTTTTTT.